One T cell receptor beta chain is described in this entry. Its antigen is unidentified. The data stem from a study of CXCR3-negative and CXCR3-positive naive CD8 T cells. Study-wide points: Similarly elevated diversity marked both naive subsets, with memory CD8+ cells showing far lower diversity. Greater hydrophobicity was found in TRB CDR3s of CXCR3-positive naive cells than of CXCR3-negative naive cells.

Germline-derived CDR1 and CDR2 are SGHTA and FQGTGA. The CDR3 consists of 13 residues. Naive CD8+ T cells carried a CD45RO-CCR7+CD27+CD95- phenotype. TRB cDNA libraries were made by UMI-labeled 5' RACE. TCRdb reanalyzed the 5' RACE reads and collapses them to one entry per CDR3 protein, without DNA. This sample's table reports over 50,000 distinct CDR3 sequences. The material sequenced was naive CXCR3+ CD8+ T cells from blood. Indicated subset: CD45RO-CCR7+CD27+CD95- naive CD8+ T cells expressing CXCR3 (TNR3+). The chain recombines TRBV7-3 with TRBJ2-7; TCRdb names TRBD1, which stays unverified in the absence of DNA. The TCR was taken from a human donor in good health. Some clones in this sample may be carry-over from other donors' samples. This CDR3 is CASSRGQGYEQYF.